The 14 T cell receptor beta chains below come from one sample, sequenced in a study of blood T cell repertoires in COVID-19. Here immunoSEQ multiplex PCR was the method, and the copy in TCRdb shows in-frame clones only, minus some. Of 250,000 to 400,000 clones in the sample, approximately 88% were seen once. Sample: peripheral blood. These receptors came from a woman aged 25-40 years with COVID-19, enrolled during active disease.

This clone was counted a few times. The gene calls are TRBV20-1 and TRBJ1-1; D is ambiguous. Trimming removed 3 bases from V and 3 bases from J, with 11 bases in between. The length of the CDR3 is 13 residues. CDR1 is DFQATT, CDR2 SNEGSKA, per germline (reference sequence). The CDR3 is CSASLGRDTEAFF. CDR3 nucleotides: TGCAGTGCTAGTTTGGGGAGGGACACTGAAGCTTTCTTT.

This clone appeared once. This chain joins TRBV6-5 and TRBJ1-1; D gene uncertain. The germline V gene has CDR1 MNHEY and CDR2 SVGAGI. The CDR3 contains 11 residues. The DNA for the CDR3 is TGTGGGTCAAGGAGGAACACTGAAGCTTTCTTT. Translation gives CGSRRNTEAFF.

The V gene is TRBV12-3 or TRBV12-4, the J gene TRBJ2-3; D unresolved. V was trimmed by 8 bases and J by 0 bases, leaving 3 bases between them. CDR3 size: 11 residues. CDR3 loop: CASLSTDTQYF. DNA for the CDR3: TGTGCCAGCCTTAGCACAGATACGCAGTATTTT.

This chain uses TRBV19 with TRBJ2-1, with D possibly being TRBD2 (6 bases). The CDR3 is 13 residues long. V was cut by 4 bases and J by 9 bases, with 13 bases left in between. Per germline, CDR1 LNHDA and CDR2 SQIVND (reference sequence). In DNA, the CDR3 is TGTGCCAGTAGTACGGGAGCCTGGGGTGAGCAGTTCTTC. Its translation is CASSTGAWGEQFF. The whole variable domain, remainder taken from reference TRBV19 and TRBJ2-1, is DGGITQSPKYLFRKEGQNVTLSCEQNLNHDAMYWYRQDPGQGLRLIYYSQIVNDFQKGDIAEGYSVSREKKESFPLTVTSAQKNPTAFYLCASSTGAWGEQFFGPGTRLTVL.

The chain couples TRBV7-2 to TRBJ1-1, with 8 bases aligning to TRBD1. The ends lost 1 base at V and 4 bases at J; junction bases unmatched: 5. CDR1 SGHTA and CDR2 FQGNSA come from the germline V gene. This CDR3 spans 15 amino acids. DNA of the CDR3: TGTGCCAGCAGCTTAGGGTCAGGGGGCAGCACTGAAGCTTTCTTT. It encodes CASSLGSGGSTEAFF.

The chain carries TRBV5-8 and TRBJ1-5; D is uncertain. Per germline, CDR1 SGHTS and CDR2 YDEGEE. The CDR3 is 14 amino acids. The V end lost 4 bases, the J end lost 5 bases, and 13 bases lay between the germline ends. The CDR3 loop reads CASSHPGYYQPQHF. CDR3 in DNA: TGTGCCAGCAGCCATCCAGGTTATTATCAGCCCCAGCATTTT.

The V gene is TRBV6-2 or TRBV6-3, the J gene TRBJ2-7; D is uncertain. This CDR3 spans 13 amino acids. V lost 2 bases and J lost 5, with 10 bases in between. Germline V gives CDR1 MNHEY, CDR2 SVGEGT. The CDR3: CASSYEFFHEQYF. The CDR3 bases are TGTGCCAGCAGTTACGAGTTTTTCCACGAGCAGTACTTC.

The chain employs TRBV7-3 and TRBJ2-2; TRBD1 is a possible D gene (6 bases). The germline gives CDR1 SGHTA, CDR2 FQGTGA. Trimming shortened V by 4 bases and J by 4 bases, and 16 bases separated the two germline ends. This CDR3 is 16 amino acids long. The CDR3 DNA is TGTGCCAGCAGCTACATGGGGGCGAGTAGCACCGGGGAGCTGTTTTTT. Protein: CASSYMGASSTGELFF.

The gene calls are TRBV19 and TRBJ1-5; 7 positions match TRBD1. CDR3 size: 19 residues. V lost 0 bases, J lost 2 bases, and 13 bases stayed unmatched. Germline lookup yields CDR1 LNHDA and CDR2 SQIVND (reference sequence). DNA for the CDR3: TGTGCCAGTAGTATAGATCGTGGGACAGTTGTCAGGGGCAATCAGCCCCAGCATTTT. Translation: CASSIDRGTVVRGNQPQHF.

This clone was observed once. The chain is built from TRBV2 and TRBJ1-6; D may be TRBD1 (5 bases). CDR1 is SNHLY, CDR2 FYNNEI, per germline. The CDR3 is 15 residues long. The V end was cut by 3 bases, the J end by 10 bases, with 16 bases between. The CDR3, as DNA: TGTGCCAGCAGTGATAGCTGGGGCCAAGGGTCACCCCTCCACTTT. The encoded protein is CASSDSWGQGSPLHF.

This CDR3 reads CASLTGFTEAFF. CDR3 coding DNA: TGTGCCAGTCTGACAGGGTTCACTGAAGCTTTCTTT. The rearrangement joins TRBV2 to TRBJ1-1, with 7 bases aligning to TRBD1. The CDR3 is 12 amino acids. V was pared by 9 bases and J by 4 bases, with 5 bases of the junction left unmatched. Germline V lookup: CDR1 SNHLY, CDR2 FYNNEI.

The V call is TRBV30, the J call TRBJ2-2, with D unresolved. CDR1 GTSNPN and CDR2 SVGIG come from the germline V gene (reference sequence). The CDR3 runs 13 residues. V was trimmed by 1 base and J by 4 bases, leaving 7 bases between them. This CDR3 reads CAWSAGSTGELFF. The CDR3, as DNA: TGTGCCTGGAGTGCCGGTTCCACCGGGGAGCTGTTTTTT.

The V and J genes are TRBV5-1 and TRBJ2-5, with a possible D match to TRBD2 (6 bases). There are 15 residues in the CDR3. CDR1 and CDR2 (germline): SGHRS, YFSETQ. Trimming left V 4 bases short and J 2 bases short, with 15 bases between. CDR3 coding DNA: TGCGCCAGCAGCGCACGCGGGATTCGACAAGAGACCCAGTACTTC. Protein sequence: CASSARGIRQETQYF.

This clone was recorded once. The V and J genes are TRBV2 and TRBJ2-7; possibly TRBD2 for D (6 bases). Trimming pared 4 bases from V and 2 bases from J, leaving 18 bases between. The CDR3 loop spans 16 amino acids. Looked up from germline, CDR1 is SNHLY and CDR2 is FYNNEI. This CDR3 reads CASSVLGGSSAYEQYF. The CDR3 DNA reads as TGTGCCAGCAGTGTTTTGGGGGGATCATCCGCCTACGAGCAGTACTTC.